The T cell receptor beta chain described here comes from a study of T-cell reconstitution after alpha-beta-depleted transplantation in children. This sample's TCRbeta library carried unique molecular identifier barcodes. One entry per CDR3 protein results from TCRdb running MiXCR on the PCR reads. The sample yields around 580,000 distinct CDR3 sequences, more than 20% seen once. The CDR3 extends over 15 amino acids. V lost 8 bases to trimming and J lost 2 bases; unmatched junction nucleotides: 7. Per germline, CDR1 MDHEN and CDR2 SYDVKM. The sequencing here drew on PBMCs, mostly from graft donor cells, taken 360 days after TCRalphabeta/CD19-depleted stem cell transplant. This clonotype was sampled from a boy less than two years old who had a stem cell transplant for acute myeloid leukemia, so the T cells may come from the graft donor. The chain joins TRBV28 to TRBJ1-3; 9 bases align to TRBD1. CDR3 bases: TGTGCCAGCTCAACAGGGGGCAGCGCTGGAAACACCATATATTTT. It is translated as CASSTGGSAGNTIYF.